Shown below are 7 T cell receptor beta chains from a single sample sequenced in a study of OX40 agonist ivuxolimab in advanced cancers. Data came from immunoSEQ multiplex PCR; TCRdb stores just in-frame clones and leaves some out. The table lists tens of thousands of clones, roughly 80% of them singletons. The material was CD4+ or CD8+ T cells sorted from blood, obtained in a trial of the OX40 agonist ivuxolimab. These receptor sequences come from an adult with an advanced solid tumor such as melanoma, head and neck, liver or kidney cancer.

The chain combines TRBV11-1 with TRBJ2-3; D possibly uses TRBD1 or TRBD2 (5 bases each). The CDR3 sequence is 15 residues long. From germline, CDR1 is SGHAT and CDR2 FQDESV (reference sequence). V shed 5 bases and J shed 6 bases, with 18 bases lying between them. The CDR3 protein is CASSPSGTARDTQYF. CDR3 sequence (DNA): TGTGCCAGCAGCCCCAGTGGGACCGCGCGGGATACGCAGTATTTT.

This clone was recorded only once. The chain joins TRBV18 to TRBJ2-3, with 12 bases fitting TRBD2. CDR1 is KGHSH and CDR2 is LQKENI in the germline V gene. J gave up 1 base and V 3 bases, and 5 bases lay outside the gene matches. This CDR3 is 17 amino acids long. CDR3 coding DNA: TGTGCCAGCTCACCCGGACTAGCGGGGATGGGCACAGATACGCAGTATTTT. Amino acid sequence: CASSPGLAGMGTDTQYF.

CDR3 in amino acids: CASSQSGTLSYEQYF. The CDR3 DNA reads as TGCGCCAGCAGCCAATCCGGTACCCTCTCCTACGAGCAGTACTTC. The rearrangement links TRBV4-1 to TRBJ2-7; D remains unclear. V lost 2 bases to trimming and J lost 0 bases, with 11 bases between them. CDR1 and CDR2 (germline): MGHRA, YSYEKL. The CDR3 has 15 amino acids.

V gene TRBV7-3 combines with J gene TRBJ1-2; a possible D gene is TRBD1 (5 bases). CDR3 size: 16 residues. V shed 0 bases and J shed 4 bases, with 15 bases lying between them. Looked up from germline, CDR1 is SGHTA and CDR2 is FQGTGA. In DNA form, the CDR3 reads TGTGCCAGCAGCTTAACGGCCTCACCGGGACCCTATGGCTACACCTTC. Translation gives CASSLTASPGPYGYTF.

J is TRBJ1-1 and V is TRBV9; TRBD1 aligns across 10 bases. There are 16 residues in the CDR3. Germline CDR1 reads SGDLS; CDR2 reads YYNGEE. The V and J ends lost 2 bases and 3 bases, in that order; junction bases with no gene match: 7. The CDR3 DNA is TGTGCCAGCAGCGTTACCCGGGACAGGGGACACACTGAAGCTTTCTTT. Its translation is CASSVTRDRGHTEAFF.

This rearrangement joins TRBV5-1 to TRBJ2-7; no clear D gene. Germline lookup yields CDR1 SGHRS and CDR2 YFSETQ. The CDR3 loop spans 14 amino acids. Trimming shortened V by 0 bases and J by 2 bases, and 9 bases separated the two germline ends. Here the CDR3 reads CASSLGSFTYEQYF. The CDR3 region has the DNA TGCGCCAGCAGCTTGGGGAGCTTTACCTACGAGCAGTACTTC.

Only one count was recorded for this clone. The chain couples TRBV5-1 to TRBJ2-1, with D hard to call. The CDR3 has 15 amino acids. V shed 0 bases and J shed 0 bases, with 7 bases lying between them. Per the germline V gene, CDR1 is SGHRS and CDR2 is YFSETQ. CDR3 bases: TGCGCCAGCAGCTTGGCGAGGAACTCCTACAATGAGCAGTTCTTC. Translating it yields CASSLARNSYNEQFF.